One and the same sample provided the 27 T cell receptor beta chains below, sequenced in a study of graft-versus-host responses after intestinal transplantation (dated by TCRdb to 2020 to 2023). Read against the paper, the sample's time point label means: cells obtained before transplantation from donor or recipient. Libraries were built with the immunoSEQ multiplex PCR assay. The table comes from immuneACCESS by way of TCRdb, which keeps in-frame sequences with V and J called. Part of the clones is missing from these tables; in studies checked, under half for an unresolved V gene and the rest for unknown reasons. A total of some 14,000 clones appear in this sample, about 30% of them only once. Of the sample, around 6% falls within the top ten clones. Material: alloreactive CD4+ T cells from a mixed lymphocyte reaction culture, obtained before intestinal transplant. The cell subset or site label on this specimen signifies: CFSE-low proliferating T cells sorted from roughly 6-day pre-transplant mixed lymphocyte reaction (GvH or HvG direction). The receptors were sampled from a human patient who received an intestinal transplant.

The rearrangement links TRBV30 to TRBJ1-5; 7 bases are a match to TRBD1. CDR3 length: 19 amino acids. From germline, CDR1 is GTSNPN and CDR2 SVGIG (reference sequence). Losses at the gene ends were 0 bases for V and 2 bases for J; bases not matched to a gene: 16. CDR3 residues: CAWSVRRQGNRRGNQPQHF. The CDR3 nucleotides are TGTGCCTGGAGTGTCCGGCGACAGGGAAACAGGAGGGGCAATCAGCCCCAGCATTTT. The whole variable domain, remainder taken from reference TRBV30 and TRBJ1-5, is SQTIHQWPATLVQPVGSPLSLECTVEGTSNPNLYWYRQAAGRGLQLLFYSVGIGQISSEVPQNLSASRPQDRQFILSSKKLLLSDSGFYLCAWSVRRQGNRRGNQPQHFGDGTRLSIL.

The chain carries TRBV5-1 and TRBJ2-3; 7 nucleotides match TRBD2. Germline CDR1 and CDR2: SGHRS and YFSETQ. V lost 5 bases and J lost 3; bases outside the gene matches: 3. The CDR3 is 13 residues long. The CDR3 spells CASRSGATDTQYF. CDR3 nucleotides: TGCGCCAGCAGGAGCGGGGCAACAGATACGCAGTATTTT.

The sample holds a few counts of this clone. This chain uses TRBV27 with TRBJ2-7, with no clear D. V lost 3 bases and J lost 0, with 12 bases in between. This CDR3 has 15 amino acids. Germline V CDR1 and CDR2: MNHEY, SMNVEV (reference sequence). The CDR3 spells CASSFVGWGSYEQYF. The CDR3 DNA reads TGTGCCAGCAGTTTCGTGGGATGGGGCTCCTACGAGCAGTACTTC.

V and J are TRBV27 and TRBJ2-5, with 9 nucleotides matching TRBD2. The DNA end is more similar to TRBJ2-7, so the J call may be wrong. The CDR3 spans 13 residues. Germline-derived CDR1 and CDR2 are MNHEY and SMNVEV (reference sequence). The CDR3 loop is CASSASGAYEQYF. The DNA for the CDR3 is TGTGCCAGCAGTGCTAGCGGGGCCTACGAGCAGTACTTC.

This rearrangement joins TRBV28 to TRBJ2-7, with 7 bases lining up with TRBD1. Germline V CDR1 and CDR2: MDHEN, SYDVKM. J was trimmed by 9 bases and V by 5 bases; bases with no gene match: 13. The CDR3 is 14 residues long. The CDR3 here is CASSPGQKRGRQYF. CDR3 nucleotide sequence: TGTGCCAGCAGTCCGGGACAGAAAAGGGGTCGGCAGTACTTC.

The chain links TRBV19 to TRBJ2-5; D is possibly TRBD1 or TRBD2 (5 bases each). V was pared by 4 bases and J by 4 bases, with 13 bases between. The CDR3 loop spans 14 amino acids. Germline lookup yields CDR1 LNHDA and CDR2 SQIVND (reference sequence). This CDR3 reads CASSTTGTTETQYF. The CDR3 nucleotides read TGTGCCAGTAGTACCACCGGGACGACAGAGACCCAGTACTTC.

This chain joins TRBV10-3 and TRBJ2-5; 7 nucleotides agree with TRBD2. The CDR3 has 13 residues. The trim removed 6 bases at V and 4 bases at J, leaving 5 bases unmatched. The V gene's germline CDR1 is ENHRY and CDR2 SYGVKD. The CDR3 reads CAISQRERETQYF. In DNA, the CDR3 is TGTGCCATCAGCCAGCGGGAACGAGAGACCCAGTACTTC.

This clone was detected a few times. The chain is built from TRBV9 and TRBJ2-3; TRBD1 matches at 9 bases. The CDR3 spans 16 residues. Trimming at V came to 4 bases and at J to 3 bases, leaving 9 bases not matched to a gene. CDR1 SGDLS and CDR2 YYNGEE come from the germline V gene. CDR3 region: CASSSRTGVGTDTQYF. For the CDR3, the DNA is TGTGCCAGCAGCTCCCGGACAGGGGTGGGGACAGATACGCAGTATTTT.

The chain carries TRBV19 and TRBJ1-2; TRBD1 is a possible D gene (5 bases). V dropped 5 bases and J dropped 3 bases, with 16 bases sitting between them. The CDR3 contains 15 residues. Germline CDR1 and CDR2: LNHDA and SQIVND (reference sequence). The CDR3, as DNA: TGTGCCAGTAGTTACGGACATAGGGTCCACTATGGCTACACCTTC. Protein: CASSYGHRVHYGYTF.

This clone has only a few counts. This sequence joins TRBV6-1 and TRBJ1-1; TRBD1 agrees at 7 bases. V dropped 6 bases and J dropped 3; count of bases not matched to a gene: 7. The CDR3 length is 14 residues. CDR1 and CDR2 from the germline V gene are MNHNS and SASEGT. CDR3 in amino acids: CASSELQGDTEAFF. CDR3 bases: TGTGCCAGCAGCGAACTTCAGGGGGACACTGAAGCTTTCTTT.

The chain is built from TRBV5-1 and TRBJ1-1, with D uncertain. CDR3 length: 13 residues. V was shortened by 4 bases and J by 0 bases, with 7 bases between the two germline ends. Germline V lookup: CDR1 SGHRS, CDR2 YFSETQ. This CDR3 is CASSPGMNTEAFF. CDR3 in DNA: TGCGCCAGCAGCCCCGGAATGAACACTGAAGCTTTCTTT.

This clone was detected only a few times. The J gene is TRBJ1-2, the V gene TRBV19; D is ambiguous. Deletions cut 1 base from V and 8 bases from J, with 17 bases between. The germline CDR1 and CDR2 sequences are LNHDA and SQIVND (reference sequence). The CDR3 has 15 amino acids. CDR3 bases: TGTGCCAGTAGTATAGCCCGGACCCTCGGGAGGGGCTACACCTTC. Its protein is CASSIARTLGRGYTF.

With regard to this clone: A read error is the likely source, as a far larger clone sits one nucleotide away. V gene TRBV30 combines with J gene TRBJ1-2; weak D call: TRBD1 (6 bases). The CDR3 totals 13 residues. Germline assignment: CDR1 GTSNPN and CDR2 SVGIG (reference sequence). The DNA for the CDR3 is TGTTCCTGGAAGGTTCAGGGGAGCTATGGCTACACCTTC. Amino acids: CSWKVQGSYGYTF.

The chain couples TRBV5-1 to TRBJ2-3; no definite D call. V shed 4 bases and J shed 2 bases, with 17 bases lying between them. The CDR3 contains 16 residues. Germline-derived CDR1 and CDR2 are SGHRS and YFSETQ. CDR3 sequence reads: CASSREYAGSTDTQYF. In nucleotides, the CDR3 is TGCGCCAGCAGCAGGGAATACGCCGGATCCACAGATACGCAGTATTTT.

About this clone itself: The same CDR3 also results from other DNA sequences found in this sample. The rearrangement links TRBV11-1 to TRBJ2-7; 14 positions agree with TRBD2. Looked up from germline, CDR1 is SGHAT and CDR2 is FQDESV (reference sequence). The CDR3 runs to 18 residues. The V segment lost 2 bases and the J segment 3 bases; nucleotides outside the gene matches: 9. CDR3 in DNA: TGTGCCAGCAGCTTATTTGGACTAGCGGGAGGAGATGGCTACGAGCAGTACTTC. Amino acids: CASSLFGLAGGDGYEQYF.

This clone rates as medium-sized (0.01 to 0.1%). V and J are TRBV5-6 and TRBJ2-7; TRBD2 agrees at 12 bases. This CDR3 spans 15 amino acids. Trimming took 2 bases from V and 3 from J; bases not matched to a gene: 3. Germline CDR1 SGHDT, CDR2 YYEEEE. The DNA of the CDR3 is TGTGCCAGCAGCTTAGGACTAGCGGGAAGCTACGAGCAGTACTTC. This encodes CASSLGLAGSYEQYF. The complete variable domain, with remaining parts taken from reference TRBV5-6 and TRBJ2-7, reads DAGVTQSPTHLIKTRGQQVTLRCSPKSGHDTVSWYQQALGQGPQFIFQYYEEEERQRGNFPDRFSGHQFPNYSSELNVNALLLGDSALYLCASSLGLAGSYEQYFGPGTRLTVT.

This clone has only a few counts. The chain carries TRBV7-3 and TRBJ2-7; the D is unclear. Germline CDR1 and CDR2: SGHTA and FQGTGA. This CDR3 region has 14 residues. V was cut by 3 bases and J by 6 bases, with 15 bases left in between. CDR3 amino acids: CASSFHPSSGEQYF. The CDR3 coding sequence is TGTGCCAGCAGCTTTCACCCCTCCTCGGGCGAGCAGTACTTC.

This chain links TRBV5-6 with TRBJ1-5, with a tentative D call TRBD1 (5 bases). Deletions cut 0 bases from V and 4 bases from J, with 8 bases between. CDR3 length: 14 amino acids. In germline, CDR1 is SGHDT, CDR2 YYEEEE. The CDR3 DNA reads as TGTGCCAGCAGCTTGGAGGGGTTAAATCAGCCCCAGCATTTT. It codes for CASSLEGLNQPQHF.

CDR3 in amino acids: CASSVERAREQFF. The CDR3, as DNA: TGTGCCAGCAGCGTCGAAAGGGCACGGGAGCAGTTCTTC. The chain combines TRBV2 with TRBJ2-1, with no clear D. This CDR3 has 13 residues. Germline V lookup: CDR1 SNHLY, CDR2 FYNNEI. The V gene lost 6 bases and the J gene lost 10 bases, with 16 bases spanning the gap.

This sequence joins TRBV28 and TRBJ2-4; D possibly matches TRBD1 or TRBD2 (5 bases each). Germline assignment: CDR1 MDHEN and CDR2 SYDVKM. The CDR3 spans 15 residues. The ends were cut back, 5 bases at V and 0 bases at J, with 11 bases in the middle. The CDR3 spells CASSNPGTAKNIQYF. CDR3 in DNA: TGTGCCAGCAGTAATCCGGGGACAGCCAAAAACATTCAGTACTTC.

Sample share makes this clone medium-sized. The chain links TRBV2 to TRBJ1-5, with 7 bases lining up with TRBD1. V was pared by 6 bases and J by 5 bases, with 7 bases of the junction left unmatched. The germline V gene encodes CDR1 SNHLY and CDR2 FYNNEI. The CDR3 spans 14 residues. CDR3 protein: CASRGDREHQPQHF. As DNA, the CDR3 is TGTGCCAGCAGGGGAGACAGGGAACATCAGCCCCAGCATTTT.

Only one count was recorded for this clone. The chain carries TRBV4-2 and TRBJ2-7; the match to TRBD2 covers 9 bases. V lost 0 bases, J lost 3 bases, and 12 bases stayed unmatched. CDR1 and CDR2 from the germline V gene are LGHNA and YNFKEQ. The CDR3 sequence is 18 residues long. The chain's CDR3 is CASSQDLRAGAGGYEQYF. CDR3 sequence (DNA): TGTGCCAGCAGCCAAGATCTAAGGGCCGGAGCGGGAGGCTACGAGCAGTACTTC.

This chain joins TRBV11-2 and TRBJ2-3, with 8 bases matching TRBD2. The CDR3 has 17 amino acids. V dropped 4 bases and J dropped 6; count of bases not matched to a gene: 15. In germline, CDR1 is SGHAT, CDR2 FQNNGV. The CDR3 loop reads CASSYPRGSGSVDTQYF. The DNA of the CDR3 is TGTGCCAGCAGCTATCCCCGCGGGAGCGGGAGTGTTGATACGCAGTATTTT.

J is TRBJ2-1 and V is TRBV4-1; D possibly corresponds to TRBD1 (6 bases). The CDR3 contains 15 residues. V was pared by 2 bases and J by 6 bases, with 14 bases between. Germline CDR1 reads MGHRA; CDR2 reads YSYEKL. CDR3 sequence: CASSQKVGGGNEQFF. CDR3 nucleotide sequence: TGCGCCAGCAGCCAAAAAGTTGGGGGCGGCAATGAGCAGTTCTTC.

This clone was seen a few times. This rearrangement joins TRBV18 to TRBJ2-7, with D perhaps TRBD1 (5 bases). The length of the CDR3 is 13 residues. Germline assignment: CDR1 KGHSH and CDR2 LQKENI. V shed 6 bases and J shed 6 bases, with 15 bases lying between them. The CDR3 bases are TGTGCCAGCTCGGCTGATCAGGGATCCGAGCAGTACTTC. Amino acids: CASSADQGSEQYF.

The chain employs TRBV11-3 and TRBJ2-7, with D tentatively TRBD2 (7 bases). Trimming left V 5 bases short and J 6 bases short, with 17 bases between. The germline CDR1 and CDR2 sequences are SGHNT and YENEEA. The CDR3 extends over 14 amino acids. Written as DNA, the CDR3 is TGTGCCAGCAGCGGGACTGCCGGGGGGCTCGAGCAGTACTTC. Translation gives CASSGTAGGLEQYF.

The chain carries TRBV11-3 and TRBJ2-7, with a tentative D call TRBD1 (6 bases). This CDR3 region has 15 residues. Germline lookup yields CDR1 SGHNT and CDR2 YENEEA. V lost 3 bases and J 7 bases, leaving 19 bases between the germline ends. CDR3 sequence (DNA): TGTGCCAGCAGCTTGTCTGGGCAGGGGTGGGAAGAGCAGTACTTC. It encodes CASSLSGQGWEEQYF.